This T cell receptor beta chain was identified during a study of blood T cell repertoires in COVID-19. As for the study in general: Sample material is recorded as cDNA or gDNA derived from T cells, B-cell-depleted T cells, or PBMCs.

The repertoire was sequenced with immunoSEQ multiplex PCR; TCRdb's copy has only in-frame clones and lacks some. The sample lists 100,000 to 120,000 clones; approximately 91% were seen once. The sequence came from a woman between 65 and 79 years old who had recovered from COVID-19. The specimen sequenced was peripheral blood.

CDR3 nucleotide sequence: TGTGCCTGGAGTATGGCCCGGACATCCGGGACAGACTACGAGCAGTACTTC. Protein sequence: CAWSMARTSGTDYEQYF. The rearrangement uses TRBV30 and TRBJ2-7; TRBD1 aligns across 7 bases. Per the germline V gene, CDR1 is GTSNPN and CDR2 is SVGIG (reference sequence). The CDR3 consists of 17 residues. V trimming: 2 bases; J trimming: 3 bases; junction bases outside the gene matches: 16.